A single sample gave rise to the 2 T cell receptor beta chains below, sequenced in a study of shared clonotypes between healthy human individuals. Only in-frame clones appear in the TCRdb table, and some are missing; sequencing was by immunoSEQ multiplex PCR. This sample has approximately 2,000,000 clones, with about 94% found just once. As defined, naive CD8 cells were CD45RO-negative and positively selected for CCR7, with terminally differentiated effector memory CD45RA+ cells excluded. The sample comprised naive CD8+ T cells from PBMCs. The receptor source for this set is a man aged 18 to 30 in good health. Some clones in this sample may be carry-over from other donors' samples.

For the CDR3, the DNA is TGTGCCAGCAGCTTAGCTACGACAGGACCCACTGAAGCTTTCTTT. Translation gives CASSLATTGPTEAFF. The chain carries TRBV7-9 and TRBJ1-1, with D perhaps TRBD1 (6 bases). Between the trimmed V and J ends, which lost 0 bases and 4 bases, there was a span of 12 bases. Germline V gene sequence: CDR1 SEHNR, CDR2 FQNEAQ (reference sequence). This CDR3 spans 15 amino acids.

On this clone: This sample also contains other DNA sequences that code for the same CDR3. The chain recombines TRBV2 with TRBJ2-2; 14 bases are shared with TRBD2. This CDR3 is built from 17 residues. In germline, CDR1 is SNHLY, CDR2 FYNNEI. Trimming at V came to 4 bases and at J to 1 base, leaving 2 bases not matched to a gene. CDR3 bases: TGTGCCAGCAGTGGGGGGACTAGCGGGAGGAACACCGGGGAGCTGTTTTTT. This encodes CASSGGTSGRNTGELFF.